What follows describes a single T cell receptor beta chain. The data are from a study of beta chain features in type 1 diabetes. The whole isolated RNA underwent reverse transcription, so sequencing captured expressed TCRB transcripts. The protocol was immunoSEQ multiplex PCR, while the TCRdb copy is restricted to in-frame clones and leaves out a portion. The data show 35,000 to 50,000 clones, approximately 51% seen once. Germline CDR1 MDHEN, CDR2 SYDVKM. This CDR3 has 15 amino acids. The trim removed 3 bases at V and 3 bases at J, leaving 4 bases unmatched. What was sequenced was stem cell memory CD4+ T cells from blood. The V and J genes are TRBV28 and TRBJ1-5; TRBD1 aligns across 8 bases. The source is a woman in her 30s in good health. The CDR3 protein is CASSFPTGVNQPQHF. The DNA for the CDR3 is TGTGCCAGCAGTTTCCCGACAGGGGTCAATCAGCCCCAGCATTTT.